The 23 T cell receptor beta chains presented below share a single source sample, sequenced in a study of long-term antiretroviral therapy in people with HIV. They ran version v3.0 of the immunoSEQ assay at survey level. TCRdb's copy holds only in-frame clones and misses some; the assay was immunoSEQ multiplex PCR. This sample carries 20,000 to 25,000 clones, more than 75% of them seen once, and the ten largest clones take roughly 3.5%. The sample here was unsorted PBMCs, taken 2.5 to 2.7 years after starting antiretroviral therapy. These receptors were taken from a woman in her forties or fifties with HIV.

DNA for the CDR3: TGTGCCAGCACCTGGTTTAGCGGGAGTTCAGATGAGCAGTTCTTC. It yields the protein CASTWFSGSSDEQFF. V and J are TRBV21-1 and TRBJ2-1; the table's D gene call, TRBD2, was not cross checked with the DNA. TRBV21-1 is tagged as a pseudogene. CDR3 length equals 15 residues.

This clone was seen a few times. The J gene is TRBJ2-7, the V gene TRBV18, with 7 bases aligning to TRBD1. The CDR3 is 15 amino acids. In germline, CDR1 is KGHSH, CDR2 LQKENI. V was pared by 3 bases and J by 1 base, with 6 bases of the junction left unmatched. The CDR3 is CASSPRQGSSYEQYF. The CDR3 coding sequence is TGTGCCAGCTCACCGCGACAGGGATCGTCCTACGAGCAGTACTTC.

This clone was counted once. The rearrangement joins TRBV4-2 to TRBJ2-1; D not resolved. This CDR3 has 15 residues. V lost 0 bases and J 3 bases, leaving 9 bases between the germline ends. Germline loops: CDR1 LGHNA, CDR2 YNFKEQ. The CDR3 DNA sequence: TGTGCCAGCAGCCAAGATGACTCCTTCTACAATGAGCAGTTCTTC. Translating it yields CASSQDDSFYNEQFF.

The chain combines TRBV6-5 with TRBJ1-2, with D possibly TRBD1 on 5 matching bases. Per germline, CDR1 MNHEY and CDR2 SVGAGI. CDR3 length equals 11 residues. Trimming took 2 bases from V and 10 from J, leaving 8 bases between them. This CDR3 reads CASSYGDFYTF. Written as DNA, the CDR3 is TGTGCCAGCAGTTACGGGGACTTCTACACCTTC.

This rearrangement joins TRBV10-3 to TRBJ2-3; TRBD1 aligns across 8 bases. The CDR3 is 14 amino acids. CDR1 is ENHRY and CDR2 is SYGVKD in the germline V gene. Trimming took 6 bases from V and 3 from J; bases not matched to a gene: 5. In nucleotides, the CDR3 is TGTGCCATCAGGGCCAGGGGGCCTACAGATACGCAGTATTTT. Its translation: CAIRARGPTDTQYF.

The chain joins TRBV18 to TRBJ2-3, with 8 positions matching TRBD2. V was clipped by 2 bases and J by 3 bases; unmatched bases: 10. Germline lookup yields CDR1 KGHSH and CDR2 LQKENI. CDR3 size: 17 residues. The CDR3 spells CASSPLGAGEGTDTQYF. CDR3 nucleotide sequence: TGTGCCAGCTCACCATTGGGAGCGGGAGAGGGGACAGATACGCAGTATTTT.

The V gene is TRBV15, the J gene TRBJ1-1; no clear D. CDR3 size: 12 residues. V lost 5 bases, J lost 5 bases, and 9 bases lay in between. Germline CDR1 and CDR2: LNHNV and YYDKDF (reference sequence). The CDR3 sequence is CATSARQTEAFF. CDR3 bases: TGTGCCACCAGCGCCAGGCAAACTGAAGCTTTCTTT.

The chain is built from TRBV16 and TRBJ1-5; 11 bases line up with TRBD1. V lost 1 base and J lost 6; bases outside the gene matches: 2. The germline V gene encodes CDR1 KGHSY and CDR2 FQNENV. The CDR3 contains 15 residues. CDR3 coding DNA: TGTGCCAGCAGCCAATGGACAGGGGGCACTCAGCCCCAGCATTTT. Translation gives CASSQWTGGTQPQHF.

The chain carries TRBV11-2 and TRBJ1-1; tentative D call: TRBD1 (6 bases). The germline gives CDR1 SGHAT, CDR2 FQNNGV. V was pared by 5 bases and J by 4 bases, with 20 bases between. CDR3 length: 16 amino acids. In nucleotides, the CDR3 is TGTGCCAGCAGCCCACAAGGGGGTGTTATCTTCACTGAAGCTTTCTTT. As protein: CASSPQGGVIFTEAFF.

The rearrangement uses TRBV4-1 and TRBJ2-3; 11 bases match TRBD2. V lost 5 bases to trimming and J lost 0 bases; unmatched junction nucleotides: 19. Looked up from germline, CDR1 is MGHRA and CDR2 is YSYEKL. CDR3 length: 21 amino acids. Here the CDR3 reads CASSFPKAGTSGSSSTDTQYF. CDR3 DNA sequence: TGCGCCAGCAGCTTTCCCAAGGCCGGGACTAGCGGATCCTCTAGCACAGATACGCAGTATTTT.

The V and J genes are TRBV18 and TRBJ1-1, with unresolved D. Trimming left V 0 bases short and J 5 bases short, with 10 bases between. Germline CDR1 reads KGHSH; CDR2 reads LQKENI. This CDR3 has 14 residues. CDR3 protein: CASSPPSSPTEAFF. Here the CDR3 DNA reads TGTGCCAGCTCACCACCCTCCAGTCCGACTGAAGCTTTCTTT.

The chain recombines TRBV5-1 with TRBJ2-3; D might be TRBD2 (5 bases). The V end lost 2 bases, the J end lost 0 bases, and 22 bases lay between the germline ends. The length of the CDR3 is 19 residues. Germline lookup yields CDR1 SGHRS and CDR2 YFSETQ. The CDR3 region is CASSFPSTQASHSTDTQYF. Here the CDR3 DNA reads TGCGCCAGCAGCTTCCCCTCGACTCAGGCTAGCCACAGCACAGATACGCAGTATTTT.

The rearrangement links TRBV7-6 to TRBJ2-3; the D gene is possibly TRBD2 (6 bases). The ends were cut back, 1 base at V and 5 bases at J, with 7 bases in the middle. The CDR3 extends over 13 amino acids. Germline V gene lookup returns CDR1 SGHVS and CDR2 FNYEAQ. CDR3 in amino acids: CASSLEGLDTQYF. CDR3 nucleotides: TGTGCCAGCAGCTTAGAGGGACTAGATACGCAGTATTTT.

This chain uses TRBV11-1 with TRBJ2-7; 8 bases fit TRBD1. The trim removed 5 bases at V and 2 bases at J, leaving 8 bases unmatched. Germline CDR1 SGHAT, CDR2 FQDESV (reference sequence). This CDR3 contains 15 residues. CDR3 amino acids: CASSRGQDRPYEQYF. In DNA, the CDR3 is TGTGCCAGCAGCAGGGGACAGGACCGTCCCTACGAGCAGTACTTC.

The gene calls are TRBV9 and TRBJ2-5; D is perhaps TRBD1 or TRBD2 (5 bases each). Germline V gives CDR1 SGDLS, CDR2 YYNGEE. This CDR3 region has 15 residues. Trimming pared 2 bases from V and 4 bases from J, leaving 15 bases between. CDR3: CASSVEPGSGETQYF. The CDR3 region has the DNA TGTGCCAGCAGCGTGGAGCCAGGGAGTGGAGAGACCCAGTACTTC.

The rearrangement links TRBV29-1 to TRBJ2-7; no definite D call. The V gene's germline CDR1 is SQVTM and CDR2 ANQGSEA. The length of the CDR3 is 12 residues. V lost 4 bases and J lost 2, with 9 bases in between. The CDR3 loop is CSVVSATYEQYF. CDR3 nucleotides: TGCAGCGTTGTGTCAGCGACCTACGAGCAGTACTTC.

The chain carries TRBV6-1 and TRBJ2-1; 8 bases are a match to TRBD1. J lost 0 bases, V lost 6 bases, and 4 bases had no gene match. CDR1 MNHNS and CDR2 SASEGT come from the germline V gene. The CDR3 extends over 15 amino acids. CDR3 sequence reads: CASRPTGGSYNEQFF. CDR3 coding DNA: TGTGCCAGCAGACCCACAGGGGGCTCCTACAATGAGCAGTTCTTC.

The rearrangement links TRBV5-4 to TRBJ2-1; tentative D call: TRBD2 (5 bases). The CDR3 has 16 residues. The V and J ends lost 4 bases and 0 bases respectively, with 14 bases between them. Germline V gene data show CDR1 as SGHNT and CDR2 as YYREEE (reference sequence). In DNA form, the CDR3 reads TGTGCCAGCAGCCCGGCTGCTACTAGCTCCTACAATGAGCAGTTCTTC. It translates to CASSPAATSSYNEQFF.

The chain employs TRBV4-2 and TRBJ2-3; tentative D call: TRBD2 (6 bases). The CDR3 is 16 amino acids. CDR1 is LGHNA, CDR2 YNFKEQ, per germline. V lost 5 bases and J lost 0, with 15 bases in between. CDR3 bases: TGTGCCAGCAGCTCCCCGGCGGGACCTAGCACAGATACGCAGTATTTT. Its translation is CASSSPAGPSTDTQYF.

The CDR3 region has the DNA TGTGCCAGCAGCTCCGGGGGAGCGGGGCAAGAGACCCAGTACTTC. Protein sequence: CASSSGGAGQETQYF. The V call is TRBV7-3, the J call TRBJ2-5; TRBD2 matches 7 bases. V trimming: 4 bases; J trimming: 2 bases; junction bases outside the gene matches: 7. Germline V lookup: CDR1 SGHTA, CDR2 FQGTGA. The CDR3 loop spans 15 amino acids.

The rearrangement links TRBV21-1 to TRBJ1-1. TRBV21-1 is described as a pseudogene. This CDR3 has 16 residues. This CDR3 reads CASIRRGRDMNTEAFF. The CDR3 DNA sequence: TGTGCCAGCATACGGCGGGGCCGCGATATGAACACTGAAGCTTTCTTT.

This chain joins TRBV2 and TRBJ2-3; TRBD1 or TRBD2 may be the D gene (5 bases each). Between the trimmed V and J ends, which lost 5 bases and 5 bases, there was a span of 11 bases. The CDR3 sequence is 13 residues long. Per the germline V gene, CDR1 is SNHLY and CDR2 is FYNNEI. The CDR3 loop is CASSFRGVDTQYF. As DNA, the CDR3 is TGTGCCAGCAGTTTCCGAGGGGTAGATACGCAGTATTTT. The whole variable domain, remainder taken from reference TRBV2 and TRBJ2-3, is EPEVTQTPSHQVTQMGQEVILRCVPISNHLYFYWYRQILGQKVEFLVSFYNNEISEKSEIFDDQFSVERPDGSNFTLKIRSTKLEDSAMYFCASSFRGVDTQYFGPGTRLTVL.

The chain uses TRBV5-1 and TRBJ1-3; the D gene is possibly TRBD1 (6 bases). The CDR3 spans 16 residues. Trimming removed 4 bases at V and 0 bases at J, with 14 bases between. CDR1 is SGHRS and CDR2 is YFSETQ in the germline V gene. The CDR3 region is CASSVQGDYSGNTIYF. CDR3 sequence (DNA): TGCGCCAGCAGCGTACAGGGAGACTACTCTGGAAACACCATATATTTT.